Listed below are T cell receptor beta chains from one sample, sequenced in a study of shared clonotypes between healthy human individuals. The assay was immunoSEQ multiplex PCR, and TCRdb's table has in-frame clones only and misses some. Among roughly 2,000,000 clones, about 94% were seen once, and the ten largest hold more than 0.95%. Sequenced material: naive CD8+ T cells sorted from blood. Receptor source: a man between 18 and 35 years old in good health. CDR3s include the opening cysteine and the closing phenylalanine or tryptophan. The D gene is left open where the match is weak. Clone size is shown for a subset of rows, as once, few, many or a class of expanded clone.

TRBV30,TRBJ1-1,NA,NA,TGTGCCTGGGGGGTCAGGGGCGAGACTGAAGCTTTCTTT,CAWGVRGETEAFF
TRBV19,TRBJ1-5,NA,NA,TGTGCCAGTCCTCTAACAGGGTATATACAGCCCCAGCATTTT,CASPLTGYIQPQHF
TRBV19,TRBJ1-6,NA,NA,TGTGCCACCGGAGGGGGGACGGGAAATTCACCCCTCCACTTT,CATGGGTGNSPLHF
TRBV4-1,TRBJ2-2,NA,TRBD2,TGCGCCAGCAGCCAAGAAAACGGGGGGTGGGAGAACACCGGGGAGCTGTTTTTT,CASSQENGGWENTGELFF
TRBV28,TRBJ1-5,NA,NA,TGTGCCAGCAGTTTGGCTGGGGATAGCAATCAGCCCCAGCATTTT,CASSLAGDSNQPQHF
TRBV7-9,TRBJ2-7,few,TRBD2,TGTGCCAGCAGCGCCACTAGCGACTTCTCCTACGAGCAGTACTTC,CASSATSDFSYEQYF
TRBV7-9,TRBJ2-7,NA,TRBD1,TGTGCCAGCAGCCCAGGGACAGACGAGCAGTACTTC,CASSPGTDEQYF
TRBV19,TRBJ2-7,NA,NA,TGTGCCAGTAGCGAAACAGGGCCCTACGAGCAGTACTTC,CASSETGPYEQYF
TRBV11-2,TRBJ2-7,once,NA,TGTGCCAGCAGCCAGGGGTTTGGGGGGCGAGGCGCCTACGAGCAGTACTTC,CASSQGFGGRGAYEQYF
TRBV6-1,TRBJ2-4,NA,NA,TGTGCCAGCAGTGACAGGGGGGCTTTAGCCAAAAACATTCAGTACTTC,CASSDRGALAKNIQYF
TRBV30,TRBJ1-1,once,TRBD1,TGTGCCTGGTTTGGACAGGGGGGTTTTTACACTGAAGCTTTCTTT,CAWFGQGGFYTEAFF
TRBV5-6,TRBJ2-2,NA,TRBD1,TGTGCCAGCACCTCGCCACTCAGACAGGGCCGCCAAGGGACCGGGGAGCTGTTTTTT,CASTSPLRQGRQGTGELFF
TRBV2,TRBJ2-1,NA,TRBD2,TGTGCCAGCCGACCGGGACTAGCGGGAGGGCCCTCCTACAATGAGCAGTTCTTC,CASRPGLAGGPSYNEQFF
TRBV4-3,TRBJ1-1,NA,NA,TGCGCCAGCAGCCAAGATGGGGTTGTCGCTGAAGCTTTCTTT,CASSQDGVVAEAFF
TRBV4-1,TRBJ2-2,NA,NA,TGCGCCAGCAGCCAAGAACCCCACCCCCTAAGGAACACCGGGGAGCTGTTTTTT,CASSQEPHPLRNTGELFF
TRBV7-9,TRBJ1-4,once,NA,TGTGCCAGCAGCTTAGAGTTTACTGAGAATGAAAAACTGTTTTTT,CASSLEFTENEKLFF
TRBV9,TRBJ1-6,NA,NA,TGTGCCAGCAGCGCCCTCCAATCGGCAGGAGGGAATTCACCCCTCCACTTT,CASSALQSAGGNSPLHF
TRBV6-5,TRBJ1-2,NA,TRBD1,TGTGCCAGCAGTTACGGGACAGGGATTGGCTATGGCTACACCTTC,CASSYGTGIGYGYTF
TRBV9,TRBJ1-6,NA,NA,TGTGCCAGCAGCGTAGATTGGGGAATTAGTTCACCCCTCCACTTT,CASSVDWGISSPLHF
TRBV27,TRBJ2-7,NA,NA,TGTGCCAGCAGTTTATCCGGAAACTACGAGCAGTACTTC,CASSLSGNYEQYF
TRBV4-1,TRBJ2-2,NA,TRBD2,TGCGCCAGCAGCCCGGTGGGACTAGCGGGGGGGCTCGCCGGGGAGCTGTTTTTT,CASSPVGLAGGLAGELFF
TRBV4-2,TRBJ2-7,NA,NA,TGTGCCAGCAGCCAAGATCCCCCGGACGAAGGTACTGTCCCCGAGCAGTACTTC,CASSQDPPDEGTVPEQYF
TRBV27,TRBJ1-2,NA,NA,TGTGCCAGCAGTCTGACAGTCAACTATGGCTACACCTTC,CASSLTVNYGYTF
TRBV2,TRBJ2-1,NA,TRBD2,TGTGCCAGCAGTGAGACTAGCGGGGCATACAATGAGCAGTTCTTC,CASSETSGAYNEQFF
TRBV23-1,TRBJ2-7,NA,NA,TGCGCCAGCAGTCAACGCCTAGCAGGCGAGCAGTACTTC,CASSQRLAGEQYF
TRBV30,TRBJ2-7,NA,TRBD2,TGTGCCTGGAGTACAGGACTAGCCCGAAGCTCCTACGAGCAGTACTTC,CAWSTGLARSSYEQYF
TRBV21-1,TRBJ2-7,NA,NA,TGTGCCAGCAGCAAAGTGGGGCGGGACACGGGCCGGGGTTCCTACGAGCAGTACTTC,CASSKVGRDTGRGSYEQYF
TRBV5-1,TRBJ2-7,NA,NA,TGCGCCAGCAGCTTCCGGGACGCCACCTACGAGCAGTACTTC,CASSFRDATYEQYF
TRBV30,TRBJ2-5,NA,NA,TGTGCCTGCCAGGGACCGGGTGAGACCCAGTACTTC,CACQGPGETQYF
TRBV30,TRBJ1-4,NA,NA,TGTGCCTGGAGTGTAGATTTGACCGAAAATGAAAAACTGTTTTTT,CAWSVDLTENEKLFF
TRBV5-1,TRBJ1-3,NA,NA,TGCGCCAGCAGCTTGGGACCCTCTGGAAACACCATATATTTT,CASSLGPSGNTIYF
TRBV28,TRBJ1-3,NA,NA,TGTGCCAGCAGTTTGAAGGACACCTATATTGGAAACACCATATATTTT,CASSLKDTYIGNTIYF
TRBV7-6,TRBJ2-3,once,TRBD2,TGTGCCAGCAGCGGAAAGGATGGGACTAGCGGGAGAGATACGCAGTATTTT,CASSGKDGTSGRDTQYF
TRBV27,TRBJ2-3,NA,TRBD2,TGTGCCAGCAGTTTTTCGGGGGGGGCGGCAGATACGCAGTATTTT,CASSFSGGAADTQYF
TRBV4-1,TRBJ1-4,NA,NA,TGCGCCAGCAGCCAGGCGACAGCTATTAATGAAAAACTGTTTTTT,CASSQATAINEKLFF